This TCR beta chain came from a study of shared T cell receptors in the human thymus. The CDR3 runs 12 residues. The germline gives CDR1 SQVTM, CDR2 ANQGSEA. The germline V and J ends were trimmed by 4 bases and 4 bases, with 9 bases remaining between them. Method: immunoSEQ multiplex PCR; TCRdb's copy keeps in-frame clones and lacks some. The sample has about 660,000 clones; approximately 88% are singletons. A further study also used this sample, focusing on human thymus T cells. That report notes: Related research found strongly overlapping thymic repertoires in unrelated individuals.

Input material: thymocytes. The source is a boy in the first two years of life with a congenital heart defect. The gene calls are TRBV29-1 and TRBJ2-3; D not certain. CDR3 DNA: TGCAGCGTTGTCTGTCCCCCAGATACGCAGTATTTT. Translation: CSVVCPPDTQYF.